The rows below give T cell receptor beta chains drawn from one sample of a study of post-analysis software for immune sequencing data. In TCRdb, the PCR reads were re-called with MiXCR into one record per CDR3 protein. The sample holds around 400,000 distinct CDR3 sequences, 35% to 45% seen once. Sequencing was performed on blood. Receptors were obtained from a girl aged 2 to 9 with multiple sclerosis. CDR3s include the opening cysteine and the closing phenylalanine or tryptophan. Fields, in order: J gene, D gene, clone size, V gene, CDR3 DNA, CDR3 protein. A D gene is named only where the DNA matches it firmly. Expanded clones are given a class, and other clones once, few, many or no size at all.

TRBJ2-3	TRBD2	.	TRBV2	TGTACCAGACTCGGGAGGATAGGTACAGATACGCAGTATTTT	CTRLGRIGTDTQYF
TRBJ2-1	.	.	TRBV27	TGTGCCAGCATGCAAAACTCAGCACCCTACAATGAGCAGTTCTTC	CASMQNSAPYNEQFF
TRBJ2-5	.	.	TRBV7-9	TGTGCCAGCAGCACATCCAGGATACCTAACCTTCAAGAGACCCAGTACTTC	CASSTSRIPNLQETQYF
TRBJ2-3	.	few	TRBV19	TGTGCCAGTAGTATTCCTCGGGGAAGGACAGATACGCAGTATTTT	CASSIPRGRTDTQYF
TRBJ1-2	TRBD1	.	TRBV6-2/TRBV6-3	TGTGCCAGCAGGCCGGGACAGCTCTATGGCTACACCTTC	CASRPGQLYGYTF
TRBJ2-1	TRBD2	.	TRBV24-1	TGTGCCACCAGTGATCCAGGGACTAGCAGACACAATGAGCAGTTCTTC	CATSDPGTSRHNEQFF
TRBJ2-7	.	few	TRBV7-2	TGTGCCAGCAGCTTAGGGGGAGCCAGGCCGACCTACGAGCAGTACTTC	CASSLGGARPTYEQYF
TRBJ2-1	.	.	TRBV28	TGTGCCAGCAGTTCACGGGGGTCTCGGTACAATGAGCAGTTCTTC	CASSSRGSRYNEQFF
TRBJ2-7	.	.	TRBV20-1	TGCGGTGCTACTAGTTTACGGGACTCTACTTCCTACGAGCAGTACTTC	CGATSLRDSTSYEQYF
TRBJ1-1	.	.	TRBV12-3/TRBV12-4	TGTGCCAGCAGTTTGGGGGTTCGTGCTTTCTTT	CASSLGVRAFF
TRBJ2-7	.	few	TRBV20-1	TGCAGTGGGTTAGCCTTGAGCTCCTACGAGCAGTACTTC	CSGLALSSYEQYF
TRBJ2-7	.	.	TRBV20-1	TGCAGTGCTAGCTATGGGGATACCTACGAGCAGTACTTC	CSASYGDTYEQYF
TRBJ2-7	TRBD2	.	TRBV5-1	TGCGCCAGCAGCCCGGGACTACTCAGCACCTACGAGCAGTACTTC	CASSPGLLSTYEQYF
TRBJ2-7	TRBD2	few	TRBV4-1	TGCGCCAGCAGCCAACTGGGGGAGGGAAACGAGCAGTACTTC	CASSQLGEGNEQYF
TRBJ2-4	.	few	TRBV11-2	TGTGCCAGCAGCCCAGGGTTGCGGGCCAAAAACATTCAGTACTTC	CASSPGLRAKNIQYF
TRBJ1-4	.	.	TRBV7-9	TGTGCCAGCAGCACACACTCCGGGCCAACTAATGAAAAACTGTTTTTT	CASSTHSGPTNEKLFF
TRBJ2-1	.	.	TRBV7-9	TGTGCCAGCAGCCAGGAGGCTTTTGAGCAGTTCTTC	CASSQEAFEQFF
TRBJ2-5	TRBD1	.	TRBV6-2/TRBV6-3	TGTGCCAGCAGGCCCACCGGGACAGCCCAACAGACCCAGTACTTC	CASRPTGTAQQTQYF
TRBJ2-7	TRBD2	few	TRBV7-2	TGTGCCAGCAGCCTCGGACTAGCGCAACCCTACGAGCAGTACTTC	CASSLGLAQPYEQYF
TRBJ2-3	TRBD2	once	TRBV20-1	TGCAGTGCTAAGATAGGGACTAGCGGGAACACAATCACAGATGCGCAGTATTTT	CSAKIGTSGNTITDAQYF
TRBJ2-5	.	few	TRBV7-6	TGTGCCAGCAGCTTTCGTAGGAAAAGAGGGGAGACCCAGTACTTC	CASSFRRKRGETQYF
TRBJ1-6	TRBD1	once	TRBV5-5	TGTGCCAGCAGCGCCCCCCAGGGGGGCGTAACCGGCTCCTATAATTCACCCCTCCACTTT	CASSAPQGGVTGSYNSPLHF
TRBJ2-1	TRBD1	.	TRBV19	TGTGCCAGTAGAAGAATGACAGGGGTGGGCTCCTACAATGAGCAGTTCTTC	CASRRMTGVGSYNEQFF
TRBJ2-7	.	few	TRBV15	TGTGCCACCAGCCCGACTAGGCTTTACGAGCAGTACTTC	CATSPTRLYEQYF
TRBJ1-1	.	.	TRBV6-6	TGTGCCAGCAGTTACATAGTGAGTGTGGAAGCTTTCTTT	CASSYIVSVEAFF
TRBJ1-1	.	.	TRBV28	TGTGCCAGCAGTTTAAGCCAGTACAACACTGAAGCTTTCTTT	CASSLSQYNTEAFF
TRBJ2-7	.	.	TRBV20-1	TGCAGTGCGAGGAACTCCTACGAGCAGTACTTC	CSARNSYEQYF
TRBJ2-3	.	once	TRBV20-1	TGCAGTGCTAGAAGGTCTGGAGGGGGTGGGGATACGCAGTATTTT	CSARRSGGGGDTQYF
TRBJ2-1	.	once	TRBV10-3	TGTGCCATCAGTGATGGGGGTGAGACCTACAATGAGCAGTTCTTC	CAISDGGETYNEQFF
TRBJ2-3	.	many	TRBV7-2	TGTGCCAGCAGCTTGGACAAGGCGGTCACAGATACGCAGTATTTT	CASSLDKAVTDTQYF
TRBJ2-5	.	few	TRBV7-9	TGTGCCAGCAGCGACACTTTGTACCAAGAGACCCAGTACTTC	CASSDTLYQETQYF
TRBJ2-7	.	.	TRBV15	TGTGCCACCAGCGGAGCTAAGGGACCCATCTCCTACAATGAGCAGTACTTC	CATSGAKGPISYNEQYF
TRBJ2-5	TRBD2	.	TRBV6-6	TGTGCCAGCAGGTACGGGGGGAGAGGGGAGACCCAGTACTTC	CASRYGGRGETQYF
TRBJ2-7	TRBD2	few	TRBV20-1	TGCAGTGCGAGGACTAGCGGGAGTACCACCTACGAGCAGTACTTC	CSARTSGSTTYEQYF
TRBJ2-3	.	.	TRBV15	TGTGCCACCAGCAGAGATGTCGGAGCGGGCGGCCCCACAGATACGCAGTATTTT	CATSRDVGAGGPTDTQYF
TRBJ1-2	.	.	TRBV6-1	TGTGCCAGCAGCAGGGATGGAGGCTACACCTTC	CASSRDGGYTF
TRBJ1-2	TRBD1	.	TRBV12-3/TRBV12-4	TGTGCCAGCGGACACAGGGGGGAAAACTATGGCTACACCTTC	CASGHRGENYGYTF
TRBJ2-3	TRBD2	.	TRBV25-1	TGTGCCAGCAGTGAATGGACTAGCGGCCCTTCCACAGATACGCAGTATTTT	CASSEWTSGPSTDTQYF
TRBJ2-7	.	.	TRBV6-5	TGTGCCAGCAGCAACGACCCTGGGTACGAGCAGTACTTC	CASSNDPGYEQYF
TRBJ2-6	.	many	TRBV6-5	TGTGCCAGCAGTTACGCCTCCGGCCCCTCTGGGGCCAACGTCCTGACTTTC	CASSYASGPSGANVLTF
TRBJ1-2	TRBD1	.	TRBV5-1	TGCGCCAGCAGCCAGGGACAGACTCTTAGCTATGGCTACACCTTC	CASSQGQTLSYGYTF
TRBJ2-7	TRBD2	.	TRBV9	TGTGCCAGCAGCTTGACTAGCGGGGCCTACTCCTACAATGAGCAGTACTTC	CASSLTSGAYSYNEQYF
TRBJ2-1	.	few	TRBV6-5	TGTGCCAGCAGTTATGGGTTTGGCTATGAGCAGTTCTTC	CASSYGFGYEQFF
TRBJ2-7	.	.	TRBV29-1	TGCAGCGTTGTCAAAGGGATCCCCCTCTACGAGCAGTACTTC	CSVVKGIPLYEQYF
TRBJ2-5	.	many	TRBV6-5	TGTGCCAGCAGAAATGATGGGACACAAGAGACCCAGTACTTC	CASRNDGTQETQYF